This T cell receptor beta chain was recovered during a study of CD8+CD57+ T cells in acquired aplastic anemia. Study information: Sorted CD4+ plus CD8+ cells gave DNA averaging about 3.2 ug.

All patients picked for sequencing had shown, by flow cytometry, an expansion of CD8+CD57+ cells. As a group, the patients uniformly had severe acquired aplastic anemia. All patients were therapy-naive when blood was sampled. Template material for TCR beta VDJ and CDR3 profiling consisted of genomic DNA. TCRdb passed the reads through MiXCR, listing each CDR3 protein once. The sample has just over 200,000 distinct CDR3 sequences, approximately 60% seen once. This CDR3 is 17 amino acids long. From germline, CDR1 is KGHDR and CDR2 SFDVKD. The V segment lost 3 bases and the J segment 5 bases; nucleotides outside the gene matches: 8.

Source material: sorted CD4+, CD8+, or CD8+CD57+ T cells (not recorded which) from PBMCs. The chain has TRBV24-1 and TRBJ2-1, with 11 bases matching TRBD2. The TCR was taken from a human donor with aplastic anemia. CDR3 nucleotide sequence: TGTGCCACCAGTGATGGTGTAGCGGGAGGGTCCCACAATGAGCAGTTCTTC. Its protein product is CATSDGVAGGSHNEQFF.